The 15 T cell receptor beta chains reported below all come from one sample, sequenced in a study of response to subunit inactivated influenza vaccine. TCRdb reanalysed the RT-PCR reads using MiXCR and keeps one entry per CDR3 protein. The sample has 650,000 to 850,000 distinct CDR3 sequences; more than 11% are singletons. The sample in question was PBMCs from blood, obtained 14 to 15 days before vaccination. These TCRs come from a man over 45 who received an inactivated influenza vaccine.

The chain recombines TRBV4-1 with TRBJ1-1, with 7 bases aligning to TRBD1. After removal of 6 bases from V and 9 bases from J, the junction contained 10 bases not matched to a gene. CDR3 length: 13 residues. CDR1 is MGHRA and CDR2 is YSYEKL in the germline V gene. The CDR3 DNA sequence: TGCGCCAGCAGACAGTCAGGGGGAGGTAAAGCTTTCTTT. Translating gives CASRQSGGGKAFF.

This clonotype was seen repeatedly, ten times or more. The CDR3, as DNA: TGTGCCAGCAGTGAACTAGAGACCCAGTACTTC. Translating gives CASSELETQYF. This chain links TRBV2 with TRBJ2-5; D remains unclear. Trimming took off 2 bases at V and 4 bases at J, with 2 bases between the two ends. This CDR3 region has 11 residues. Germline lookup yields CDR1 SNHLY and CDR2 FYNNEI. The full variable domain, its missing parts supplied by reference TRBV2 and TRBJ2-5, is EPEVTQTPSHQVTQMGQEVILRCVPISNHLYFYWYRQILGQKVEFLVSFYNNEISEKSEIFDDQFSVERPDGSNFTLKIRSTKLEDSAMYFCASSELETQYFGPGTRLLVL.

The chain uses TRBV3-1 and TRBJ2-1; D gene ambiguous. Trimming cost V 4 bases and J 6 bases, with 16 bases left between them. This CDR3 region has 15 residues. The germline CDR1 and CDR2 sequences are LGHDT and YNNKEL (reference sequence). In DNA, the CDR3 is TGTGCCAGCAGCCTCGTCCCCGGGTTCGCCAATGAGCAGTTCTTC. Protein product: CASSLVPGFANEQFF.

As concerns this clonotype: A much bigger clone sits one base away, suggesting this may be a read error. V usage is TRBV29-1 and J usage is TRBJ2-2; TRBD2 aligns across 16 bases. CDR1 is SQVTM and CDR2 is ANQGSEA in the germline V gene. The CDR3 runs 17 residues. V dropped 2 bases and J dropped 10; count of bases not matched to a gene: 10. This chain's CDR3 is CSVESPGLAGGSVELFF. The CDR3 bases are TGCAGCGTTGAATCCCCGGGACTAGCGGGAGGGTCCGTGGAGCTGTTTTTT.

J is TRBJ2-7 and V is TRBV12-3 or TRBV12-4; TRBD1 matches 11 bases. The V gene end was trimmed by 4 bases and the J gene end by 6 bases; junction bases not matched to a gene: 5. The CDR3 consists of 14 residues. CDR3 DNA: TGTGCCAGCAGTTGGACAGGGGGCTCCCTCGAGCAGTACTTC. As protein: CASSWTGGSLEQYF.

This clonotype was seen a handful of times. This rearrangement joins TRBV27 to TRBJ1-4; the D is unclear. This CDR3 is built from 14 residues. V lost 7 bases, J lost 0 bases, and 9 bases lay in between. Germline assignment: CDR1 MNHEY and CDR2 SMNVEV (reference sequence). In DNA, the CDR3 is TGTGCCAGCATCGGCGTTGCAACTAATGAAAAACTGTTTTTT. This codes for CASIGVATNEKLFF.

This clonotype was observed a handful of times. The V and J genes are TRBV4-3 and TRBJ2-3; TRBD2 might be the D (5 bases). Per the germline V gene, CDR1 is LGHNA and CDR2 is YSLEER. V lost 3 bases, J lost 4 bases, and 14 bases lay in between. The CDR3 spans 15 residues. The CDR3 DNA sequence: TGCGCCAGCAGCCACCAAGCTAGCAAGCCAGATACGCAGTATTTT. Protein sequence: CASSHQASKPDTQYF.

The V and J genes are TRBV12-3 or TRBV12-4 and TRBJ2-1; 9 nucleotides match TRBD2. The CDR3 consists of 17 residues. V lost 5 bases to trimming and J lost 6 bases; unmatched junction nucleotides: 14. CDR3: CASSPPLAGPLSNEQFF. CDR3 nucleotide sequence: TGTGCCAGCAGTCCCCCGCTAGCGGGGCCCCTCTCCAATGAGCAGTTCTTC.

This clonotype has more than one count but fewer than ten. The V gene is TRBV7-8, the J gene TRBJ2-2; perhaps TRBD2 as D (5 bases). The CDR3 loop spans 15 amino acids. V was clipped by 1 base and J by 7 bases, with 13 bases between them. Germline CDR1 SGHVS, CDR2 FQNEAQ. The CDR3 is CASSLVASYGGELFF. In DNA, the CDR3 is TGTGCCAGCAGCTTAGTGGCTAGCTACGGCGGGGAGCTGTTTTTT.

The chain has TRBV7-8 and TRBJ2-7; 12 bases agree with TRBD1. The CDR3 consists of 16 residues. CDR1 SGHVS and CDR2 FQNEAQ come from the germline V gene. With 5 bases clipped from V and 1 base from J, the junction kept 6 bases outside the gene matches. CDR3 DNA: TGTGCCAGCAGCCTGGGGACAGGGGGCGTATCCTACGAGCAGTACTTC. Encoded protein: CASSLGTGGVSYEQYF.

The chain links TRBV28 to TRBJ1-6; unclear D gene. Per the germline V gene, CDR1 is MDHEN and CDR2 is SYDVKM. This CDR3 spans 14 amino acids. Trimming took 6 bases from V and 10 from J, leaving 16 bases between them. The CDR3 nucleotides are TGTGCCAGCAGCCCCGTCTTGGTGGAATCACCCCTCCACTTT. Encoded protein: CASSPVLVESPLHF.

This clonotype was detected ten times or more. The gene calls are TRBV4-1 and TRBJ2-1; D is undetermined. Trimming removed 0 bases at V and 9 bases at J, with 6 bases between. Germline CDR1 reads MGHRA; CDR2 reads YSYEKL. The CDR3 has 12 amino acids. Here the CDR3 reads CASSQDMSEQFF. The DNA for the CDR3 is TGCGCCAGCAGCCAAGATATGAGTGAGCAGTTCTTC.

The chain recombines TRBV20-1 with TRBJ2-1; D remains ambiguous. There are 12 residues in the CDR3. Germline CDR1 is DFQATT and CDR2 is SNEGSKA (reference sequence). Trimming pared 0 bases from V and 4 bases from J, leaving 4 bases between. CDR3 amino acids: CSARELYNEQFF. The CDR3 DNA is TGCAGTGCTAGAGAACTTTACAATGAGCAGTTCTTC.

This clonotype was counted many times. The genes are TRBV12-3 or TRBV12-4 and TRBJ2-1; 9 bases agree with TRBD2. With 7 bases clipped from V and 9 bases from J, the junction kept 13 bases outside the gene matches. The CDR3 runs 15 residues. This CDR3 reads CASTEAGGPSREQFF. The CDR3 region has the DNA TGTGCCAGCACTGAAGCGGGGGGACCCTCTCGTGAGCAGTTCTTC.

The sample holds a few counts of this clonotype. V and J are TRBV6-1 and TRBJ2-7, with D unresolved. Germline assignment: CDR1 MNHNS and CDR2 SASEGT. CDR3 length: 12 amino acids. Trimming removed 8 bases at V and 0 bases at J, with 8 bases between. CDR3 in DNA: TGTGCCAGCGGACGGTTCTCCTACGAGCAGTACTTC. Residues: CASGRFSYEQYF.